This is a list of T cell receptor beta chains from one sample in a study of cytomegalovirus exposure and HLA in healthy donors. Sequencing used immunoSEQ multiplex PCR; TCRdb keeps in-frame clones, though not all of them. The sample records approximately 150,000 clones, 65% to 80% being singletons. Sequencing was performed on PBMCs. The receptors shown here come from a man between 18 and 35 years old in good health and CMV-seropositive. Both conserved end residues are part of each CDR3. D genes are given only for firm matches. A clone size is listed for some rows: how often the clone was seen (once, few, many), or a class if it is expanded.

>few|TRBV5-8|TRBJ1-2|-
TGTGCCAGCAGCTTGGCCGAGTTTAACTATGGCTACACCTTC
CASSLAEFNYGYTF
>once|TRBV7-9|TRBJ1-6|-
TGTGCCAGCAGCTTCCCGGGTCCTAATTCACCCCTCCACTTT
CASSFPGPNSPLHF
>-|TRBV27|TRBJ1-5|-
TGTGCCAGCAGTTTTTATCTTAATCAGCCCCAGCATTTT
CASSFYLNQPQHF
>-|TRBV7-2|TRBJ2-1|TRBD2
TGTGCCAGCAGCCACCCGGGGGGGAAGCAGTTCTTC
CASSHPGGKQFF
>-|TRBV19|TRBJ2-5|-
TGTGCCAGTAGTATATATGCGGGATCGAAGAAAGAGACCCAGTACTTC
CASSIYAGSKKETQYF
>-|TRBV11-2|TRBJ2-3|-
TGTGCCAGCAGCTTAATGAGACAGCTTAGCACAGATACGCAGTATTTT
CASSLMRQLSTDTQYF
>-|TRBV2|TRBJ1-4|-
TGTGCCAGCGAGTTGAGGGAAAAACTGTTTTTT
CASELREKLFF
>-|TRBV5-1|TRBJ2-5|TRBD2
TGCGCCAGCAGCTTGGGTGGGACTAGCGTCCGGGAGACCCAGTACTTC
CASSLGGTSVRETQYF
>once|TRBV2|TRBJ1-1|TRBD1
TGTGCCAGCAGTGAAGGGCAGGGGGCTGAAGCTTTCTTT
CASSEGQGAEAFF
>-|TRBV30|TRBJ1-3|TRBD1
TGTGCCGGAGGGACAGGGGGAGGAAACACCATATATTTT
CAGGTGGGNTIYF
>few|TRBV5-4|TRBJ2-5|TRBD2
TGTGCCAGCAGCTCTGCCGGGACTAGCGGGGTGGTGGGGACCCAGTACTTC
CASSSAGTSGVVGTQYF
>-|TRBV4-1|TRBJ1-1|-
TGCGCCAGCAGCCAAGATGGTCTGACAGTCATGAACACTGAAGCTTTCTTT
CASSQDGLTVMNTEAFF
>-|TRBV7-9|TRBJ2-1|TRBD2
TGTGCCAGCAGCTTAGTCAGGGAGGGGCGGAGTGAGCAGTTCTTC
CASSLVREGRSEQFF
>-|TRBV5-4|TRBJ2-5|-
TGTGCCAGCAGCTTAATTGGCGAGAGGGAGACCCAGTACTTC
CASSLIGERETQYF
>-|TRBV4-1|TRBJ1-5|-
TGCGCCAGCAGCCAATTTACAGGGTCCGGTCAGCCCCAGCATTTT
CASSQFTGSGQPQHF
>few|TRBV6-1|TRBJ1-6|TRBD1
TGTGCCAGCAGTCCTAGACAGGGAGATTCACCCCTCCACTTT
CASSPRQGDSPLHF
>-|TRBV4-1|TRBJ2-5|-
TGCGCCAGCAGCCTAGGACTACCAGAGACCCAGTACTTC
CASSLGLPETQYF
>-|TRBV27|TRBJ1-5|TRBD1
TGTGCCAGCAGTTTATCAGGGGGCTGGAATCAGCCCCAGCATTTT
CASSLSGGWNQPQHF
>-|TRBV28|TRBJ1-2|-
TGTGCCAGCAGTTTAGCTCTACAGGGAAGCAGTAATGGCTACACCTTC
CASSLALQGSSNGYTF
>-|TRBV12-5|TRBJ1-2|-
TGTGCTAGTGGCATGACTTCTAACTATGGCTACACCTTC
CASGMTSNYGYTF
>-|TRBV28|TRBJ1-1|TRBD1
TGTGCCAGCAGTCTCGACAGGGAGGAAGCTTTCTTT
CASSLDREEAFF
>-|TRBV27|TRBJ1-5|TRBD1
TGTGCCAGCAGTCCCGGGACAGGGAGCAATCAGCCCCAGCATTTT
CASSPGTGSNQPQHF
>few|TRBV5-1|TRBJ1-5|TRBD1
TGCGCCAGCAGCCTGGACAGGTTAGATGGGCAGCCCCAGCATTTT
CASSLDRLDGQPQHF
>once|TRBV5-1|TRBJ1-1|-
TGCGCCAGCAGCCTCACCGAGCAGAGGGGGAAAGCTTTCTTT
CASSLTEQRGKAFF
>-|TRBV9|TRBJ2-1|-
TGCGCCAGCAGCGTGGCGTTAGCGGATGAGCAGTTCTTC
CASSVALADEQFF
>few|TRBV6-1|TRBJ1-2|-
TGTGCCAGCAGTCTAGGGGGGGGGAACTATGGCTACACCTTC
CASSLGGGNYGYTF
>-|TRBV28|TRBJ1-1|TRBD1
TGTGCCAGCAGTAGACAGGGGGCCTACACTGAAGCTTTCTTT
CASSRQGAYTEAFF
>-|TRBV7-8|TRBJ1-1|TRBD1
TGTGCCAGCAGCTCCCGGACAGGGACCCTGAACACTGAAGCTTTCTTT
CASSSRTGTLNTEAFF
>few|TRBV19|TRBJ2-3|TRBD2
TGTGCCAGTAGTATTGAGCACTGGACTAGCGATAGCACAGATACGCAGTATTTT
CASSIEHWTSDSTDTQYF
>-|TRBV19|TRBJ2-1|TRBD2
TGTGCCAGTACCGAGACTAGCGGGAGTTGGAATGAGCAGTTCTTC
CASTETSGSWNEQFF
>few|TRBV5-4|TRBJ2-5|-
TGTGCCAGCAGCCTAGATAGGGAGACCCAGTACTTC
CASSLDRETQYF
>-|TRBV11-2|TRBJ2-1|TRBD2
TGTGCCAGCAGCCAAGCGGGAGGCTTCTCCTACAATGAGCAGTTCTTC
CASSQAGGFSYNEQFF
>-|TRBV9|TRBJ1-6|TRBD1
TGTGCCAGCAGCGTAGAGGGGACAGGGGCTTCACCCCTCCACTTT
CASSVEGTGASPLHF
>-|TRBV5-1|TRBJ2-6|-
TGCGCCAGCAGCTTGAATGGGGGCGATGGGGCCAACGTCCTGACTTTC
CASSLNGGDGANVLTF
>-|TRBV5-1|TRBJ1-1|TRBD1
TGCGCCAGCAGCTCCGGAACCGGGACAGGGCCCTCGATGACTGAAGCTTTCTTT
CASSSGTGTGPSMTEAFF
>-|TRBV7-6|TRBJ1-2|TRBD1
TGTGCCAGCAGCTCTACCGGGACAGGGGAATATGGCTACACCTTC
CASSSTGTGEYGYTF
>-|TRBV2|TRBJ1-1|-
TGTGCCAGCATCCCCGAACGGGGCACTGAAGCTTTCTTT
CASIPERGTEAFF
>-|TRBV27|TRBJ2-1|TRBD2
TGTGCCAGCAGTTTAAGCGGGAGTAATGAGCAGTTCTTC
CASSLSGSNEQFF
>-|TRBV30|TRBJ2-5|-
TGTGCCTGGAGATCGCCGGGACAAGAGACCCAGTACTTC
CAWRSPGQETQYF
>-|TRBV5-1|TRBJ2-1|TRBD2
TGCGCCAGCAGCTTGCGGGGGGAACCCTACAATGAGCAGTTCTTC
CASSLRGEPYNEQFF
>-|TRBV19|TRBJ1-5|-
TGTGCCAGTAGTATTCCCTCTTACAGGGAAAGCAATCAGCCCCAGCATTTT
CASSIPSYRESNQPQHF
>-|TRBV7-2|TRBJ2-3|-
TGTGCCAGCAGCTTAGCTGGGGCAGTGTCAGATACGCAGTATTTT
CASSLAGAVSDTQYF
>-|TRBV9|TRBJ2-1|-
TGTGCCAGCAGCGTAGCTCAGCGTCCAGACAATGAGCAGTTCTTC
CASSVAQRPDNEQFF
>once|TRBV9|TRBJ2-2|TRBD2
TGTGCCAGCAGCGTAGCTTCTAGCGGGAGTGCCGGGGAGCTGTTTTTT
CASSVASSGSAGELFF
>-|TRBV14|TRBJ1-4|-
TGTGCCAGCAGCCCCCGACAGGCAGGAGAAAAACTGTTTTTT
CASSPRQAGEKLFF
>-|TRBV18|TRBJ2-1|-
TGTGCCAGCTCACCCCCTTACAATGAGCAGTTCTTC
CASSPPYNEQFF
>few|TRBV4-2|TRBJ2-6|-
TGTGCCAGCAGCCACGTACAGGGCTCTGGGGCCAACGTCCTGACTTTC
CASSHVQGSGANVLTF
>-|TRBV11-3|TRBJ2-1|TRBD2
TGTGCCAGCAGCCCGGGACTAGCTAGGGCCAATGAGCAGTTCTTC
CASSPGLARANEQFF
>-|TRBV9|TRBJ2-1|TRBD2
TGTGCCAGCAGCGTAGGGACTAGCGGGGGATACAATGAGCAGTTCTTC
CASSVGTSGGYNEQFF
>-|TRBV6-1|TRBJ1-1|-
TGTGCCAGCAGCCAACAATGGACAGCCGCCACTGAAGCTTTCTTC
CASSQQWTAATEAFF
>-|TRBV6-6|TRBJ1-5|TRBD1
TGTGCCAGCAGTAGCCGGGACAGGGGGAACCAGCCCCAGCATTTT
CASSSRDRGNQPQHF
>-|TRBV27|TRBJ2-1|TRBD1
TGTGCCAGCAGTGCGCCGGGACAGGGTCACAATGAGCAGTTCTTC
CASSAPGQGHNEQFF
>-|TRBV5-6|TRBJ2-1|-
TGTGCCAGCAGCCCCTGGAGCGGGACAGGCTACAATGAGCAGTTCTTC
CASSPWSGTGYNEQFF
>-|TRBV13|TRBJ1-6|TRBD1
TGTGCCAGCAGCCCCGCCGGGACAGGCTATAATTCACCCCTCCACTTT
CASSPAGTGYNSPLHF
>few|TRBV5-5|TRBJ1-5|-
TGTGCCAGCAGCTTGCGGGGAGGAAACAATCAGCCCCAGCATTTT
CASSLRGGNNQPQHF
>-|TRBV6-1|TRBJ2-2|-
TGTGCCAGCAGTCCTGGGCTCTCCGGGGAGCTGTTTTTT
CASSPGLSGELFF
>-|TRBV5-1|TRBJ2-5|-
TGCGCCAGCAGCTTGTTTGAGGAGACCCAGTACTTC
CASSLFEETQYF
>-|TRBV10-3|TRBJ2-3|TRBD2
TGTGCCATCGCGAGGGAGGGCCCTCTGGATACGCAGTATTTT
CAIAREGPLDTQYF
>-|TRBV28|TRBJ1-3|-
TGTGCCAGCAGCCAGGGGATCTCTGGAAACACCATATATTTT
CASSQGISGNTIYF